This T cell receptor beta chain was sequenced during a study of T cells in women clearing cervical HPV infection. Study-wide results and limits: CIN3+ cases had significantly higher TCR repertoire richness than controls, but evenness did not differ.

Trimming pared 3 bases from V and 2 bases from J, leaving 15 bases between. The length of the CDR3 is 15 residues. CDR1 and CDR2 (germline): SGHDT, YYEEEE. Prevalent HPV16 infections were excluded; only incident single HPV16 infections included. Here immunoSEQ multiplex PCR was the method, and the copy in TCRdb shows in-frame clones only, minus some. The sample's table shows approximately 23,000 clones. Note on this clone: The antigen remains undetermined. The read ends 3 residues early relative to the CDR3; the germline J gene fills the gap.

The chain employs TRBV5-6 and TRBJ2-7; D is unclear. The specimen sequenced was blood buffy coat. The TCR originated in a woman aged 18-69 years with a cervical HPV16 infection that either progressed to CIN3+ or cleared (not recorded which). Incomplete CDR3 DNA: TGTGCCAGCAGCTCAGGTTCTAAATCCCCCTACGAG. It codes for CASSSGSKSPYE. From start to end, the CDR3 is CASSSGSKSPYEQYF.